Following are 9 T cell receptor beta chains from one sample sequenced in a study of cytomegalovirus exposure and HLA in healthy donors. With 60 Vbeta and 13 Jbeta primers, the PCR was carried out. Sequencing was performed with immunoSEQ multiplex PCR; in TCRdb, only in-frame clones are kept and a portion is missing. Of fewer than 120,000 clones detected, approximately 82% appear once; the ten largest clones hold roughly an eighth. The sequencing input was PBMCs. Receptors originate from a man aged 30 to 39 in good health and CMV-seropositive.

This clone was found once. The chain is built from TRBV19 and TRBJ2-7, with TRBD2 matching 8 bases. The V segment lost 4 bases and the J segment 2 bases; nucleotides outside the gene matches: 7. This CDR3 is built from 15 residues. CDR1 is LNHDA, CDR2 SQIVND, per germline (reference sequence). CDR3 nucleotide sequence: TGTGCCAGTAGTAGAGGGACTAGTTCAGCCTACGAGCAGTACTTC. Its translation is CASSRGTSSAYEQYF.

In DNA form, the CDR3 reads TGTGCCTGGAGGCGGCCGCCCGCAGGGGCCAACGTCCTGACTTTC. This sequence encodes CAWRRPPAGANVLTF. V and J are TRBV30 and TRBJ2-6; D ambiguous. The CDR3 length is 15 residues. Germline V gene sequence: CDR1 GTSNPN, CDR2 SVGIG (reference sequence). Trimming took off 3 bases at V and 4 bases at J, with 13 bases between the two ends.

The table lists this clone with a count of one. This rearrangement joins TRBV7-2 to TRBJ2-5; 9 bases agree with TRBD2. Germline CDR1 reads SGHTA; CDR2 reads FQGNSA. The CDR3 contains 14 residues. V shed 5 bases, J shed 5 bases, and the junction held 6 bases outside the gene matches. CDR3 sequence: CASSPETSGETQYF. In nucleotides, the CDR3 is TGTGCCAGCAGCCCCGAGACTAGCGGTGAGACCCAGTACTTC.

The J gene is TRBJ1-1, the V gene TRBV27, with TRBD1 matching over 8 bases. This CDR3 spans 14 amino acids. V dropped 4 bases and J dropped 1; count of bases not matched to a gene: 2. Germline CDR1 and CDR2: MNHEY and SMNVEV (reference sequence). The CDR3 nucleotides read TGTGCCAGCAGTTCAGGACAGGGGAACACTGAAGCTTTCTTT. Translated, it gives CASSSGQGNTEAFF.

The chain recombines TRBV7-7 with TRBJ2-5, with D maybe TRBD2 (5 bases). From germline, CDR1 is SSHAT and CDR2 FNYEAQ (reference sequence). V was cut by 2 bases and J by 2 bases, with 12 bases left in between. This CDR3 is built from 15 residues. The CDR3 spells CASSLLFGVQETQYF. CDR3 nucleotide sequence: TGTGCCAGCAGCTTACTCTTCGGGGTTCAAGAGACCCAGTACTTC.

The CDR3 is CASRGGFSGQGGGNEKLFF. CDR3 coding DNA: TGTGCCAGCAGGGGGGGGTTTTCGGGACAGGGAGGAGGTAATGAAAAACTGTTTTTT. The rearrangement joins TRBV5-4 to TRBJ1-4; 9 bases are a match to TRBD1. Germline V lookup: CDR1 SGHNT, CDR2 YYREEE (reference sequence). V lost 5 bases and J lost 4; bases outside the gene matches: 18. CDR3 length: 19 amino acids.

This chain links TRBV5-1 with TRBJ2-7; D is possibly TRBD1 (7 bases). Trimming left V 5 bases short and J 6 bases short, with 15 bases between. CDR1 is SGHRS, CDR2 YFSETQ, per germline. This CDR3 contains 13 residues. CDR3 nucleotides: TGCGCCAGCAGAACCCAGGGGGGACGCGAGCAGTACTTC. Its translation: CASRTQGGREQYF.

This chain connects TRBV19 to TRBJ1-1; D is unclear. CDR1 is LNHDA, CDR2 SQIVND, per germline (reference sequence). Trimming took 10 bases from V and 5 from J, leaving 17 bases between them. The CDR3 is 13 residues long. The CDR3 reads CATGSPVGTEAFF. CDR3 DNA sequence: TGTGCCACGGGAAGTCCGGTGGGGACTGAAGCTTTCTTT. The whole variable domain, filled in from reference TRBV19 and TRBJ1-1, reads DGGITQSPKYLFRKEGQNVTLSCEQNLNHDAMYWYRQDPGQGLRLIYYSQIVNDFQKGDIAEGYSVSREKKESFPLTVTSAQKNPTAFYLCATGSPVGTEAFFGQGTRLTVV.

The chain has TRBV19 and TRBJ2-7; 8 bases align to TRBD1. V shed 1 base, J shed 2 bases, and the junction held 4 bases outside the gene matches. The CDR3 sequence is 15 residues long. Per germline, CDR1 LNHDA and CDR2 SQIVND (reference sequence). Here the CDR3 reads CASSIGTGRTYEQYF. CDR3 coding DNA: TGTGCCAGTAGTATAGGGACAGGGAGGACCTACGAGCAGTACTTC.